This T cell receptor beta chain was recovered during a study of blood T cell repertoires in COVID-19. Background on the study: PBMCs, B-cell-depleted T cells, or T cells were the source of the cDNA or gDNA that made up the material.

Sequenced by immunoSEQ multiplex PCR; TCRdb stores in-frame clones only, minus some. The table records 330,000 or so clones, over 80% of them present only once. This clone was counted a single time. An end of the junction does not agree with germline; a read error may underlie this. CDR3 length: 15 residues. The germline V gene has CDR1 SGHNT and CDR2 YYREEE (reference sequence). This sequence originates from a man in his thirties or forties with COVID-19, enrolled during active disease. The chain uses TRBV5-4 and TRBJ2-2; tentatively, D is TRBD2 (6 bases). What was sequenced was peripheral blood. The chain's CDR3 is CASSSFSGAAGGLFF. CDR3 DNA sequence: TGTGCCAGCAGCTCCTTTAGTGGAGCAGCCGGGGGGCTGTTTTTT.